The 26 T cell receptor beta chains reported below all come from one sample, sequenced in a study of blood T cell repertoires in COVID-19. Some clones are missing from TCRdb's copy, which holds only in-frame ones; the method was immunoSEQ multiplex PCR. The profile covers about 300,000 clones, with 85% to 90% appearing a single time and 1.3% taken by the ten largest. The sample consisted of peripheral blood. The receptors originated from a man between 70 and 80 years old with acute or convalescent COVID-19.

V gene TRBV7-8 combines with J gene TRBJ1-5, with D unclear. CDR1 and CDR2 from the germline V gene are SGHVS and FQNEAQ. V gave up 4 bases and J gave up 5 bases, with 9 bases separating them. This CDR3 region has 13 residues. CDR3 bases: TGTGCCAGCAGCTATTATTCGGATCAGCCCCAGCATTTT. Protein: CASSYYSDQPQHF.

The CDR3 DNA sequence: TGTGCCAGTGCCGCGGGGGGGTCTACCTATTCACCCCTCCACTTT. This gives the protein CASAAGGSTYSPLHF. J is TRBJ1-6 and V is TRBV19; maybe TRBD1 (5 bases). Germline V CDR1 and CDR2: LNHDA, SQIVND (reference sequence). Trimming removed 8 bases from V and 8 bases from J, with 19 bases in between. This CDR3 contains 15 residues. The variable domain in full, completed from reference TRBV19 and TRBJ1-6, reads DGGITQSPKYLFRKEGQNVTLSCEQNLNHDAMYWYRQDPGQGLRLIYYSQIVNDFQKGDIAEGYSVSREKKESFPLTVTSAQKNPTAFYLCASAAGGSTYSPLHFGNGTRLTVT.

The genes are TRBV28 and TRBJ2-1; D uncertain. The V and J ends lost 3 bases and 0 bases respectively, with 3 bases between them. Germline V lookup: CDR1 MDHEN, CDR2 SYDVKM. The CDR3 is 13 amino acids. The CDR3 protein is CASSFGSYNEQFF. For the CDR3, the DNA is TGTGCCAGCAGTTTCGGCTCCTACAATGAGCAGTTCTTC.

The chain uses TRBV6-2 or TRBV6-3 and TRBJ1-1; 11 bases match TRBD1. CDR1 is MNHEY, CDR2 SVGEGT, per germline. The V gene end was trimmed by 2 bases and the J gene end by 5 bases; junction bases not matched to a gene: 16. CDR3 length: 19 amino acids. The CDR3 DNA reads TGTGCCAGCAGTTACCGCGGGACAGGGGGAATTGGGGCGGGGACTGAAGCTTTCTTT. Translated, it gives CASSYRGTGGIGAGTEAFF.

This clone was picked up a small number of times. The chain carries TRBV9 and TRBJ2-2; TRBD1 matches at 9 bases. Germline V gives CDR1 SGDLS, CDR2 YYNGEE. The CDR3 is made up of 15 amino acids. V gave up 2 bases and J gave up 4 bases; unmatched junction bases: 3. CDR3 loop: CASSVWDRVTGELFF. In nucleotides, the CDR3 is TGTGCCAGCAGCGTGTGGGACAGGGTCACCGGGGAGCTGTTTTTT.

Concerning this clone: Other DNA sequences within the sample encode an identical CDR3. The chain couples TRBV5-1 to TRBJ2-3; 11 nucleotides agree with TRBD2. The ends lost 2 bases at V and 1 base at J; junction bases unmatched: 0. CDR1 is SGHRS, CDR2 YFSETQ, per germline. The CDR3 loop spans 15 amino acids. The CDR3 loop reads CASSLLAGGTDTQYF. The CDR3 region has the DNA TGCGCCAGCAGCTTACTAGCGGGAGGCACAGATACGCAGTATTTT. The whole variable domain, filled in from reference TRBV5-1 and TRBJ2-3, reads KAGVTQTPRYLIKTRGQQVTLSCSPISGHRSVSWYQQTPGQGLQFLFEYFSETQRNKGNFPGRFSGRQFSNSRSEMNVSTLELGDSALYLCASSLLAGGTDTQYFGPGTRLTVL.

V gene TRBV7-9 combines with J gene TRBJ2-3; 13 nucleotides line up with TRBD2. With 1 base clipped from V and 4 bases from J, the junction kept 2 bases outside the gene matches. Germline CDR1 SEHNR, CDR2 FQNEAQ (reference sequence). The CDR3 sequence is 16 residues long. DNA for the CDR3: TGTGCCAGCAGCTTAGGGACTAGCGGGAGTCCAGATACGCAGTATTTT. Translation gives CASSLGTSGSPDTQYF.

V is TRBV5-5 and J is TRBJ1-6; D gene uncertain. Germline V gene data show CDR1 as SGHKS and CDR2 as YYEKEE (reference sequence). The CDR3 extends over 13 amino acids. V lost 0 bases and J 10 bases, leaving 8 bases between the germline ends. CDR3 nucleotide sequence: TGTGCCAGCAGCTTGGACCAGATGTCACCCCTCCACTTT. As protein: CASSLDQMSPLHF.

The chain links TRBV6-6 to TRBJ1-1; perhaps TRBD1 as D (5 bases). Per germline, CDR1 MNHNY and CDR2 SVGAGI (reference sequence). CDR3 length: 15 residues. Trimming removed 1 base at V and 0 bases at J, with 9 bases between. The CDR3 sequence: CASSYWGGVNTEAFF. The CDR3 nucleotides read TGTGCCAGCAGTTACTGGGGCGGGGTGAACACTGAAGCTTTCTTT.

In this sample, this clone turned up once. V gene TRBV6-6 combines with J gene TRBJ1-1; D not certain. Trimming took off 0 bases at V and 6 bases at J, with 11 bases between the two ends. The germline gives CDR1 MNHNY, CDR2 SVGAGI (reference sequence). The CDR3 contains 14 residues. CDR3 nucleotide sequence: TGTGCCAGCAGTTACTCGACACCGCAGGCTGAAGCTTTCTTT. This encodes CASSYSTPQAEAFF.

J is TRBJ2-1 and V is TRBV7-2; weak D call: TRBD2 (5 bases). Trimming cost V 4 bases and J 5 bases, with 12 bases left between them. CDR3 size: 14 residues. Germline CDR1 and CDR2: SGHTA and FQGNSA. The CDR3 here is CASSWNRGNNEQFF. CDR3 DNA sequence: TGTGCCAGCAGCTGGAACCGGGGAAACAATGAGCAGTTCTTC.

CDR3 DNA: TGTGCCAGCTCACATACAGGGCACTCTGGGGCCAACGTCCTGACTTTC. Its protein is CASSHTGHSGANVLTF. The V gene is TRBV18, the J gene TRBJ2-6; the D gene is possibly TRBD1 (6 bases). The CDR3 is 16 residues long. Germline assignment: CDR1 KGHSH and CDR2 LQKENI. With 4 bases removed from V and 0 bases from J, the gap between germline ends came to 10 bases.

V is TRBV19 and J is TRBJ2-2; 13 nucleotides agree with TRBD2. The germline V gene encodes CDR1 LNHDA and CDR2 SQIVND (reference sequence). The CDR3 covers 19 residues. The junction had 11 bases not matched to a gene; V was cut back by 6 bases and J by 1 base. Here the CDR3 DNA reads TGTGCCAGTAGCCCTGCGGGACTAGCGGGGCCGGGGAACACCGGGGAGCTGTTTTTT. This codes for CASSPAGLAGPGNTGELFF.

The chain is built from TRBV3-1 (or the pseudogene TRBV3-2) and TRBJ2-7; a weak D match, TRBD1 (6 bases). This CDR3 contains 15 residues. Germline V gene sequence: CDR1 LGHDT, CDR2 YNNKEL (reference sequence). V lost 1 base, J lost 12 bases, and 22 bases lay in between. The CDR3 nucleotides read TGTGCCAGCAGCCAAGCGGTCGGCGTGATCCAGGGGCGGTACTTC. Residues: CASSQAVGVIQGRYF.

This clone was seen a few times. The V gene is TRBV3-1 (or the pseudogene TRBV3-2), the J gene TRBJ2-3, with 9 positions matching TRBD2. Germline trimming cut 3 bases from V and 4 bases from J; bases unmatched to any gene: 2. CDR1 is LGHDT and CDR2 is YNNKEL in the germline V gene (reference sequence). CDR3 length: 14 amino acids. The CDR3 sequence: CASSHVAGADTQYF. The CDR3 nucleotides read TGTGCCAGCAGCCACGTAGCGGGAGCAGATACGCAGTATTTT.

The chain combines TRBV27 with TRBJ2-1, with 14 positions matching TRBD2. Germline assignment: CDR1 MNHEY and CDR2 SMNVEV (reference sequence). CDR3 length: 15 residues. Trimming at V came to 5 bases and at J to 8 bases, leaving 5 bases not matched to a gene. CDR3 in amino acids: CASSPGLAGVYEQFF. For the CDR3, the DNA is TGTGCCAGCAGTCCGGGACTAGCGGGAGTTTATGAGCAGTTCTTC.

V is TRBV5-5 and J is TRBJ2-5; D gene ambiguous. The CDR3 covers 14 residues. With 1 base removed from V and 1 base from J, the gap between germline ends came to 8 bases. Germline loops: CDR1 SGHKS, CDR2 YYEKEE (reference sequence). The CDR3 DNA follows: TGTGCCAGCAGCTTGTTACACCTCCAAGAGACCCAGTACTTC. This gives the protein CASSLLHLQETQYF.

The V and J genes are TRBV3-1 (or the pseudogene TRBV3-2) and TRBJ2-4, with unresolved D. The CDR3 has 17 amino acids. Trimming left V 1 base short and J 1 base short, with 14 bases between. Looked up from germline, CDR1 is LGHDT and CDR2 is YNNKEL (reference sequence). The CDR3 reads CASSQAAPPNAKNIQYF. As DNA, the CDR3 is TGTGCCAGCAGCCAAGCTGCGCCCCCAAATGCCAAAAACATTCAGTACTTC.

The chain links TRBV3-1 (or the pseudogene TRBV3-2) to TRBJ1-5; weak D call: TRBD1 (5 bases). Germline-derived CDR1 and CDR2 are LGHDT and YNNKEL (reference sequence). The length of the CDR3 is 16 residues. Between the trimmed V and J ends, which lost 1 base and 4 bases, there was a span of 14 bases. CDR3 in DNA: TGTGCCAGCAGCCAAGGTCACCCGGGGGAAAATCAGCCCCAGCATTTT. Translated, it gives CASSQGHPGENQPQHF.

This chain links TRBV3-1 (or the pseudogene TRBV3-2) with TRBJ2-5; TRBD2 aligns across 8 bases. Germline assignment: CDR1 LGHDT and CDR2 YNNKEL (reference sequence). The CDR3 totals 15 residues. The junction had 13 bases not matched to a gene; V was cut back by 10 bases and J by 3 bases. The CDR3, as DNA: TGTGCCATCGCCACCAGAAGCGGGAGAGAAGAGACCCAGTACTTC. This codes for CAIATRSGREETQYF.

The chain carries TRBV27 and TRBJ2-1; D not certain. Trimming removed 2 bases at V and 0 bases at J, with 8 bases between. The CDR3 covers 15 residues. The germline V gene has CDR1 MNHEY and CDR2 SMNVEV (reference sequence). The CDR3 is CASSLTSSSYNEQFF. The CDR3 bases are TGTGCCAGCAGTTTAACCTCGAGCTCCTACAATGAGCAGTTCTTC.

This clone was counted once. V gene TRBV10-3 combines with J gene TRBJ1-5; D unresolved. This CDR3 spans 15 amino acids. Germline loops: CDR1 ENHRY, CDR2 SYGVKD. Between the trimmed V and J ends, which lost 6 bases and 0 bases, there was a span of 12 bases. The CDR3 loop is CAISQTGYSNQPQHF. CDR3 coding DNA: TGTGCCATCAGCCAGACGGGGTATAGCAATCAGCCCCAGCATTTT.

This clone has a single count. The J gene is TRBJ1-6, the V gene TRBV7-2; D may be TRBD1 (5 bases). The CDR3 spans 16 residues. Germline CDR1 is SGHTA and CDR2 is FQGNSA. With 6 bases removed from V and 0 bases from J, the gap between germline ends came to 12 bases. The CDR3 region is CASSGRASSYNSPLHF. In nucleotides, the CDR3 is TGTGCCAGCAGTGGCAGGGCGAGCTCCTATAATTCACCCCTCCACTTT.

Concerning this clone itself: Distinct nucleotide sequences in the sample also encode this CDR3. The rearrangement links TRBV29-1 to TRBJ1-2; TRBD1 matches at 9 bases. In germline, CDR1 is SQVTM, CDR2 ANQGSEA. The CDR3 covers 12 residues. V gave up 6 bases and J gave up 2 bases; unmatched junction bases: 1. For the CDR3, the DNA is TGCAGCGTCGGACAGGGGAACTATGGCTACACCTTC. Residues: CSVGQGNYGYTF.

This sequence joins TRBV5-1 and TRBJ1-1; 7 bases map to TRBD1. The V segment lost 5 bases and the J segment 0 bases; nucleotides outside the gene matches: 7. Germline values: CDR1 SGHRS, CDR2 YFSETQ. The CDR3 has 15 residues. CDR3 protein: CASRRDSLMNTEAFF. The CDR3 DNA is TGCGCCAGCAGACGGGACAGTCTCATGAACACTGAAGCTTTCTTT.

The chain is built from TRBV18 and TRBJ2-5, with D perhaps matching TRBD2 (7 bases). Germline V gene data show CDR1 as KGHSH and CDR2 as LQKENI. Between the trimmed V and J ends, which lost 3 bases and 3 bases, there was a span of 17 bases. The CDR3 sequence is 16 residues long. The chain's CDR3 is CASSPPARGGEETQYF. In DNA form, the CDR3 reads TGTGCCAGCTCACCTCCGGCTAGAGGGGGGGAAGAGACCCAGTACTTC.